There are a few counts of the clone carrying this T cell receptor (beta chain). The same CDR3 arises from other DNA sequences in this sample as well. The germline V gene has CDR1 SEHNR and CDR2 FQNEAQ (reference sequence). This CDR3 has 12 residues. V dropped 5 bases and J dropped 0 bases, with 4 bases sitting between them. This specimen comes from a study of graft-versus-host responses after intestinal transplantation. On the study more broadly: The whole recipient group had anti-thymocyte globulin induction followed by tacrolimus and steroids for roughly three years.

Data came from immunoSEQ multiplex PCR; TCRdb stores just in-frame clones and leaves some out. Of under 20,000 clones listed, over 70% are singletons. Intraepithelial and lamina propria lymphocytes were freed from processed graft tissue. The chain links TRBV7-9 to TRBJ1-1, with unresolved D. Source: ileum tissue, taken 14 days after transplant. This TCR was sampled from a human patient who received an intestinal transplant, so some T cells may come from the graft donor. The CDR3 DNA follows: TGTGCCAGCAGCGTTATGAACACTGAAGCTTTCTTT. This sequence encodes CASSVMNTEAFF.